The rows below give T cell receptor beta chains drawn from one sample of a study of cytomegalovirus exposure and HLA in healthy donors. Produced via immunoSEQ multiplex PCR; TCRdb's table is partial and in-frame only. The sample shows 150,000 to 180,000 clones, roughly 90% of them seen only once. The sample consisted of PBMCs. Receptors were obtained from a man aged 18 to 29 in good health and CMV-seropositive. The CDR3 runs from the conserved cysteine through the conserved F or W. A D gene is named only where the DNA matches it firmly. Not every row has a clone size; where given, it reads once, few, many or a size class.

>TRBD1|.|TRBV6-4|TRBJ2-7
CASSVRDRGHYEQYF
TGTGCCAGCAGTGTGAGGGACAGGGGGCACTACGAGCAGTACTTC
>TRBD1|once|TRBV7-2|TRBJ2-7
CASSPTGEKQYF
TGTGCCAGCAGCCCAACAGGGGAGAAGCAGTACTTC
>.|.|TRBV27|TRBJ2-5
CASSLGGGLQETQYF
TGTGCCAGCAGTCTGGGTGGGGGCCTACAAGAGACCCAGTACTTC
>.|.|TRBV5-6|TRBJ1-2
CASSSGDSSGYTF
TGTGCCAGCAGCTCGGGGGACTCGAGTGGCTACACCTTC
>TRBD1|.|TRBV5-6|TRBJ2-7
CASSPPGTGTYEQYF
TGTGCCAGCAGCCCCCCCGGGACAGGGACCTACGAGCAGTACTTC
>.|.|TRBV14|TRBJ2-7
CASSQKWTDSYEQYF
TGTGCCAGCAGCCAAAAGTGGACAGACTCCTACGAGCAGTACTTC
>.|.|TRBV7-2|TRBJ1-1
CASSWEIGNEAFF
TGTGCCAGCAGTTGGGAAATCGGGAATGAAGCTTTCTTT
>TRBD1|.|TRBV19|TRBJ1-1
CASSSGARGGGENTEAFF
TGTGCCAGTAGTAGCGGGGCCCGAGGAGGGGGCGAGAACACTGAAGCTTTCTTT
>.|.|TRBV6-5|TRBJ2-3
CASSYSIPSPDTQYF
TGTGCCAGCAGTTACTCGATTCCTAGCCCAGATACGCAGTATTTT
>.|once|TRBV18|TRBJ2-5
CASSPNQGETQYF
TGTGCCAGCTCACCAAATCAGGGGGAGACCCAGTACTTC
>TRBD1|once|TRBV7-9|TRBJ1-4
CASRVGQAVTNEKLFF
TGTGCCAGCAGGGTCGGACAGGCGGTAACTAATGAAAAACTGTTTTTT
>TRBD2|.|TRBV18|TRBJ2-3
CASSLEGLAGTDTQYF
TGTGCCAGCTCCTTGGAGGGACTAGCGGGCACAGATACGCAGTATTTT
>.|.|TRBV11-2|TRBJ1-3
CASSSGDRTVFSGNTIYF
TGTGCCAGCAGCTCCGGGGATCGGACAGTTTTCTCTGGAAACACCATATATTTT
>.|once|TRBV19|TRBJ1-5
CASSMGGVSGQPQHF
TGTGCCAGTAGTATGGGCGGGGTCTCGGGGCAGCCCCAGCATTTT
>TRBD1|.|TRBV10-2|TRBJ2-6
CASSDRGQGAGANVLTF
TGCGCCAGCAGTGATAGGGGACAGGGGGCTGGGGCCAACGTCCTGACTTTC
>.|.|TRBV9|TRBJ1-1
CASSVMEGTEAFF
TGTGCCAGCAGCGTAATGGAGGGCACTGAAGCTTTCTTT
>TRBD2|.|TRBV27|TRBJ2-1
CASSSGTSGRNEQFF
TGTGCCAGCAGTTCAGGGACTAGCGGGAGAAATGAGCAGTTCTTC
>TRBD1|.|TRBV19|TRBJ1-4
CASIRQGRDEKLFF
TGTGCCAGTATCCGACAGGGTCGCGATGAAAAACTGTTTTTT
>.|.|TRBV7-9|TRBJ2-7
CASSHRGGAGYEQYF
TGTGCCAGCAGCCATAGGGGGGGAGCGGGCTACGAGCAGTACTTC
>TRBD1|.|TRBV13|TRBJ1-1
CASSSEADRGRNTEAFF
TGTGCCAGCAGCTCGGAAGCTGACAGGGGCCGGAACACTGAAGCTTTCTTT
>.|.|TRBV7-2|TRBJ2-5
CASSARREETQYF
TGTGCCAGCAGCGCGCGACGGGAAGAGACCCAGTACTTC
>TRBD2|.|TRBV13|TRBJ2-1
CASRGPGGSLNEQFF
TGTGCCAGCAGAGGCCCGGGAGGGTCGTTAAATGAGCAGTTCTTC
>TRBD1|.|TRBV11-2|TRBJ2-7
CASSLGVGAGGSYEQYF
TGTGCCAGCAGCTTAGGAGTTGGGGCAGGGGGATCCTACGAGCAGTACTTC
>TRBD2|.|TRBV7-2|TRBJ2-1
CASRVTGTSGNYEQFF
TGTGCCAGCAGGGTTACCGGGACTAGCGGGAACTATGAGCAGTTCTTC
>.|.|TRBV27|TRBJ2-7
CASSLPGAYEQYF
TGTGCCAGCAGTTTGCCGGGAGCATACGAGCAGTACTTC